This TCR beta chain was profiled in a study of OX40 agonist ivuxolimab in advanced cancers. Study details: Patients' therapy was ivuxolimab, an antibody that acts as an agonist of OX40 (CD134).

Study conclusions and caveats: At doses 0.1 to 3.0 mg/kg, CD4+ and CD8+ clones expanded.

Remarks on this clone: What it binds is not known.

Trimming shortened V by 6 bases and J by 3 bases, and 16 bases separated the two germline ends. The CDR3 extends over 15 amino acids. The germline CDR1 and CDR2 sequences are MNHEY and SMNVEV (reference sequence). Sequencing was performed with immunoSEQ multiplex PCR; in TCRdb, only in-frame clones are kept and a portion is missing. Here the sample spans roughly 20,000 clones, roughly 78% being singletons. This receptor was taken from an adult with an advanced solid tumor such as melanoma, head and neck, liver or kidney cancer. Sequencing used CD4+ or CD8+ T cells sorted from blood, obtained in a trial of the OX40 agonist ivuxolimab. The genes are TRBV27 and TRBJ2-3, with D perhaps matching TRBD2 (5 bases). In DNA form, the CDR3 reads TGTGCCAGCAGCCCGGCCCTGTCGGGGACAGATACGCAGTATTTT. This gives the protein CASSPALSGTDTQYF.